What follows describes a single TCR beta chain. The antigen is undetermined. The CDR3 runs 15 residues. V gave up 4 bases and J gave up 5 bases; unmatched junction bases: 8. Germline-derived CDR1 and CDR2 are LGHNA and YSLEER. Exposure to brentuximab vedotin varied, and each patient had relapsed following autologous stem cell transplantation. Patients showed best responses of complete response, partial response or progressive disease. This record belongs to a study of PD-1 blockade in classical Hodgkin lymphoma. On the study more broadly: On a schedule of every 2 weeks, patients received nivolumab 3 mg/kg intravenously.

Study-wide points: The study reported lower baseline TCR diversity in newly diagnosed patients than in healthy donors. While CD8+ TCR diversity did not rise significantly by C4D1, CD4+ TCR diversity did.

Here immunoSEQ multiplex PCR was the method, and the copy in TCRdb shows in-frame clones only, minus some. The table shows 95,000 to 100,000 clones, with 80% to 90% occurring only once. The sample was peripheral blood mononuclear cells (PBMCs), taken before the second cycle of nivolumab. The V and J genes are TRBV4-3 and TRBJ1-2, with 9 bases identical to TRBD1. This clonotype originated in a human donor with classical Hodgkin lymphoma. CDR3 DNA sequence: TGCGCCAGCAGCCCCGGACAGGGGACTTTGTATGGCTACACCTTC. It codes for CASSPGQGTLYGYTF.